These T cell receptor beta chains were read from a single sample in a study of T cell responses to AZD1222 COVID-19 vaccine. The table came from immunoSEQ multiplex PCR; TCRdb's copy has only in-frame clones and leaves some out. The sample holds some 100,000 clones; just over 85% are singletons and the top ten take 1.2% to 1.5%. This specimen consisted of peripheral blood, obtained on day 0 of AZD1222 vaccination. All receptors derive from an adult in good health. CDR3s include the opening cysteine and the closing phenylalanine or tryptophan. Each record gives: J gene, V gene, D gene, clone size, CDR3 protein, CDR3 DNA. A D gene is named only where the DNA matches it firmly. A row's size may be missing; if present it is once, few, many or a size class.

J gene: TRBJ2-2
V gene: TRBV29-1
D gene: TRBD2
clone size: -
CDR3 protein: CSVGVAGDANTGELFF
CDR3 DNA: TGCAGCGTTGGTGTAGCGGGAGACGCGAACACCGGGGAGCTGTTTTTT

J gene: TRBJ2-1
V gene: TRBV5-4
D gene: -
clone size: -
CDR3 protein: CASSLDHAAYNEQFF
CDR3 DNA: TGTGCCAGCAGCCTAGACCACGCAGCCTACAATGAGCAGTTCTTC

J gene: TRBJ1-4
V gene: TRBV6-2/TRBV6-3
D gene: TRBD1
clone size: -
CDR3 protein: CASSRGQGAEKLFF
CDR3 DNA: TGTGCCAGCAGCAGGGGACAGGGAGCCGAAAAACTGTTTTTT

J gene: TRBJ1-1
V gene: TRBV27
D gene: TRBD1
clone size: -
CDR3 protein: CASSFSLVDRDTEAFF
CDR3 DNA: TGTGCCAGCAGTTTTAGTCTTGTGGACAGGGACACTGAAGCTTTCTTT

J gene: TRBJ1-1
V gene: TRBV4-2
D gene: TRBD1
clone size: once
CDR3 protein: CASSQDLRDRGKSAEAFF
CDR3 DNA: TGTGCCAGCAGCCAAGACCTGAGGGACAGGGGTAAATCCGCTGAAGCTTTCTTT

J gene: TRBJ1-5
V gene: TRBV15
D gene: -
clone size: -
CDR3 protein: CATSRDGARDQPQHF
CDR3 DNA: TGTGCCACCAGCAGAGATGGGGCGAGGGATCAGCCCCAGCATTTT

J gene: TRBJ2-1
V gene: TRBV27
D gene: TRBD2
clone size: -
CDR3 protein: CASSLFRREGRPRFYNEQFF
CDR3 DNA: TGTGCCAGCAGTTTATTTCGGCGGGAGGGCCGTCCTAGATTTTACAATGAGCAGTTCTTC

J gene: TRBJ2-1
V gene: TRBV28
D gene: TRBD1
clone size: -
CDR3 protein: CASNEDRGGEQFF
CDR3 DNA: TGTGCCAGCAACGAGGACAGGGGCGGTGAGCAGTTCTTC

J gene: TRBJ2-1
V gene: TRBV11-3
D gene: -
clone size: -
CDR3 protein: CASSFRRTAEVFF
CDR3 DNA: TGTGCCAGCAGCTTTCGTCGGACGGCTGAGGTGTTCTTC

J gene: TRBJ2-5
V gene: TRBV5-1
D gene: TRBD2
clone size: -
CDR3 protein: CASSLTSGTQETQYF
CDR3 DNA: TGCGCCAGCAGCTTGACTAGCGGAACCCAAGAGACCCAGTACTTC

J gene: TRBJ2-7
V gene: TRBV6-5
D gene: -
clone size: -
CDR3 protein: CASSYSMTGDEQYF
CDR3 DNA: TGTGCCAGCAGTTACTCCATGACGGGAGACGAGCAGTACTTC

J gene: TRBJ2-5
V gene: TRBV28
D gene: -
clone size: -
CDR3 protein: CASSFEKTQYF
CDR3 DNA: TGTGCCAGCAGTTTTGAAAAGACCCAGTACTTC

J gene: TRBJ1-1
V gene: TRBV7-9
D gene: -
clone size: -
CDR3 protein: CASSLWTSAEAFF
CDR3 DNA: TGTGCCAGCAGCTTATGGACCTCGGCTGAAGCTTTCTTT

J gene: TRBJ2-7
V gene: TRBV28
D gene: TRBD2
clone size: few
CDR3 protein: CASSSTSGKVMLYEQYF
CDR3 DNA: TGTGCCAGCAGTTCCACTAGCGGGAAAGTAATGCTTTACGAGCAGTACTTC

J gene: TRBJ2-1
V gene: TRBV19
D gene: TRBD1
clone size: -
CDR3 protein: CASSTQGGTGRLGEQFF
CDR3 DNA: TGTGCCAGTAGTACTCAAGGGGGGACAGGGCGATTGGGTGAGCAGTTCTTC

J gene: TRBJ1-1
V gene: TRBV27
D gene: -
clone size: -
CDR3 protein: CASSSPGTEAFF
CDR3 DNA: TGTGCCAGCAGTTCCCCCGGCACTGAAGCTTTCTTT

J gene: TRBJ1-4
V gene: TRBV18
D gene: -
clone size: -
CDR3 protein: CASSPPSGSSNEKLFF
CDR3 DNA: TGTGCCAGCTCACCACCATCAGGCTCGAGTAATGAAAAACTGTTTTTT

J gene: TRBJ2-1
V gene: TRBV28
D gene: -
clone size: -
CDR3 protein: CASRAVGNEQFF
CDR3 DNA: TGTGCCAGCAGGGCCGTGGGCAATGAGCAGTTCTTC

J gene: TRBJ2-7
V gene: TRBV28
D gene: TRBD1
clone size: -
CDR3 protein: CACGGTGVSSYEQYF
CDR3 DNA: TGTGCCTGCGGAGGGACAGGGGTATCTTCCTACGAGCAGTACTTC

J gene: TRBJ1-1
V gene: TRBV30
D gene: -
clone size: -
CDR3 protein: CAWIVWTAVNTEAFF
CDR3 DNA: TGTGCCTGGATCGTTTGGACAGCTGTGAACACTGAAGCTTTCTTT

J gene: TRBJ1-5
V gene: TRBV19
D gene: -
clone size: -
CDR3 protein: CASSEGFGQPQHF
CDR3 DNA: TGTGCCAGTAGTGAAGGGTTCGGCCAGCCCCAGCATTTT

J gene: TRBJ2-3
V gene: TRBV7-3
D gene: -
clone size: -
CDR3 protein: CASSLSSTDTQYF
CDR3 DNA: TGTGCCAGCAGCTTAAGTAGCACAGATACGCAGTATTTT

J gene: TRBJ2-7
V gene: TRBV5-6
D gene: TRBD1
clone size: -
CDR3 protein: CASSSPGTGGRGEQYF
CDR3 DNA: TGTGCCAGCAGCTCACCCGGGACAGGGGGCCGGGGCGAGCAGTACTTC

J gene: TRBJ1-1
V gene: TRBV9
D gene: TRBD1
clone size: -
CDR3 protein: CASSVGGQGITEAFF
CDR3 DNA: TGTGCCAGCAGCGTAGGGGGACAGGGCATAACTGAAGCTTTCTTT

J gene: TRBJ2-5
V gene: TRBV7-2
D gene: -
clone size: -
CDR3 protein: CASSFGRGQETQYF
CDR3 DNA: TGTGCCAGCAGCTTTGGGCGGGGCCAAGAGACCCAGTACTTC

J gene: TRBJ2-2
V gene: TRBV19
D gene: -
clone size: -
CDR3 protein: CASSIYRGVVDTGELFF
CDR3 DNA: TGTGCCAGTAGTATTTATCGAGGGGTGGTAGACACCGGGGAGCTGTTTTTT

J gene: TRBJ2-5
V gene: TRBV19
D gene: TRBD1
clone size: once
CDR3 protein: CASTSQGGWETQYF
CDR3 DNA: TGTGCCAGTACCTCGCAAGGGGGCTGGGAGACCCAGTACTTC

J gene: TRBJ1-1
V gene: TRBV28
D gene: -
clone size: -
CDR3 protein: CASSFDLVEGAEAFF
CDR3 DNA: TGTGCCAGCAGTTTCGACCTGGTCGAGGGAGCCGAAGCTTTCTTT

J gene: TRBJ1-5
V gene: TRBV5-5
D gene: TRBD1
clone size: -
CDR3 protein: CASSLRQGTNQPQHF
CDR3 DNA: TGTGCCAGCAGCCTCAGACAGGGCACTAATCAGCCCCAGCATTTT

J gene: TRBJ2-3
V gene: TRBV15
D gene: TRBD2
clone size: -
CDR3 protein: CATSIGLAADTQYF
CDR3 DNA: TGTGCCACCAGCATCGGACTAGCGGCAGATACGCAGTATTTT

J gene: TRBJ2-5
V gene: TRBV19
D gene: -
clone size: -
CDR3 protein: CASSISDGNQETQYF
CDR3 DNA: TGTGCCAGTAGTATTTCGGACGGAAACCAAGAGACCCAGTACTTC

J gene: TRBJ1-5
V gene: TRBV5-4
D gene: -
clone size: once
CDR3 protein: CASSLTGRLGTSNQPQHF
CDR3 DNA: TGTGCCAGCAGCTTGACAGGACGATTGGGTACAAGCAATCAGCCCCAGCATTTT

J gene: TRBJ1-3
V gene: TRBV10-3
D gene: -
clone size: -
CDR3 protein: CAISITAPRNTIYF
CDR3 DNA: TGTGCCATCAGTATCACCGCCCCCAGAAACACCATATATTTT

J gene: TRBJ2-2
V gene: TRBV11-2
D gene: -
clone size: few
CDR3 protein: CASSLEPGVTGELFF
CDR3 DNA: TGTGCCAGCAGCTTAGAACCAGGGGTTACCGGGGAGCTGTTTTTT

J gene: TRBJ2-5
V gene: TRBV28
D gene: TRBD2
clone size: -
CDR3 protein: CASSVPFRGGETQYF
CDR3 DNA: TGTGCCAGCAGTGTACCCTTCCGGGGGGGAGAGACCCAGTACTTC

J gene: TRBJ1-2
V gene: TRBV28
D gene: TRBD1
clone size: -
CDR3 protein: CASRLPGQGDDGYTF
CDR3 DNA: TGTGCCAGCAGACTACCGGGACAGGGAGACGATGGCTACACCTTC

J gene: TRBJ1-4
V gene: TRBV29-1
D gene: TRBD1
clone size: -
CDR3 protein: CSVSGTGSTNEKLFF
CDR3 DNA: TGCAGCGTCTCCGGGACAGGATCAACTAATGAAAAACTGTTTTTT

J gene: TRBJ2-1
V gene: TRBV7-3
D gene: TRBD2
clone size: -
CDR3 protein: CASSRSGSYNEQFF
CDR3 DNA: TGTGCCAGCAGCCGTAGCGGGAGTTACAATGAGCAGTTCTTC

J gene: TRBJ2-5
V gene: TRBV12-3/TRBV12-4
D gene: -
clone size: many
CDR3 protein: CASSLGQKETQYF
CDR3 DNA: TGTGCCAGCAGTTTGGGACAAAAAGAGACCCAGTACTTC

J gene: TRBJ2-2
V gene: TRBV12-3/TRBV12-4
D gene: -
clone size: -
CDR3 protein: CASSGNTGELFF
CDR3 DNA: TGTGCCAGCAGCGGGAACACCGGGGAGCTGTTTTTT

J gene: TRBJ1-1
V gene: TRBV5-1
D gene: TRBD1
clone size: -
CDR3 protein: CASSLRQGNTEAFF
CDR3 DNA: TGCGCCAGCAGCCTACGACAGGGGAACACTGAAGCTTTCTTT

J gene: TRBJ1-2
V gene: TRBV7-2
D gene: TRBD1
clone size: -
CDR3 protein: CASSLGTGPGYTF
CDR3 DNA: TGTGCCAGCAGCTTAGGGACAGGGCCTGGCTACACCTTC

J gene: TRBJ2-1
V gene: TRBV2
D gene: -
clone size: -
CDR3 protein: CASRSKNQDNEQFF
CDR3 DNA: TGTGCCAGCCGGTCGAAAAACCAGGACAATGAGCAGTTCTTC

J gene: TRBJ2-7
V gene: TRBV5-1
D gene: -
clone size: -
CDR3 protein: CASSLGPGESYEQYF
CDR3 DNA: TGCGCCAGCAGCTTGGGGCCAGGGGAGAGCTACGAGCAGTACTTC

J gene: TRBJ1-2
V gene: TRBV10-3
D gene: -
clone size: -
CDR3 protein: CAIAPVGGTPSYGYTF
CDR3 DNA: TGTGCCATCGCTCCAGTCGGGGGGACACCCTCTTATGGCTACACCTTC

J gene: TRBJ1-4
V gene: TRBV5-5
D gene: TRBD1
clone size: -
CDR3 protein: CASSLDRAEKLFF
CDR3 DNA: TGTGCCAGCAGCCTCGACAGGGCTGAAAAACTGTTTTTT

J gene: TRBJ2-3
V gene: TRBV28
D gene: TRBD2
clone size: -
CDR3 protein: CASSSRDRGTSGRPDTQYF
CDR3 DNA: TGTGCCAGCAGTTCCCGGGACAGGGGGACTAGCGGGAGGCCAGATACGCAGTATTTT

J gene: TRBJ2-3
V gene: TRBV27
D gene: TRBD1
clone size: -
CDR3 protein: CASSSGTDPSGTDTQYF
CDR3 DNA: TGTGCCAGCAGTTCTGGGACAGACCCTTCCGGCACAGATACGCAGTATTTT

J gene: TRBJ1-1
V gene: TRBV19
D gene: TRBD1
clone size: -
CDR3 protein: CASRRGQSNTEAFF
CDR3 DNA: TGTGCCAGTAGAAGGGGACAGAGTAACACTGAAGCTTTCTTT

J gene: TRBJ1-5
V gene: TRBV19
D gene: -
clone size: -
CDR3 protein: CASRSTLGTNSNQPQHF
CDR3 DNA: TGTGCCAGTAGATCGACACTGGGGACAAATAGCAATCAGCCCCAGCATTTT

J gene: TRBJ1-2
V gene: TRBV30
D gene: -
clone size: once
CDR3 protein: CAWRYGNYGYTF
CDR3 DNA: TGTGCCTGGAGGTACGGCAACTATGGCTACACCTTC

J gene: TRBJ2-7
V gene: TRBV7-2
D gene: -
clone size: -
CDR3 protein: CASSRNSAYEQYF
CDR3 DNA: TGTGCCAGCAGCCGTAATAGCGCCTACGAGCAGTACTTC

J gene: TRBJ1-2
V gene: TRBV7-2
D gene: TRBD1
clone size: -
CDR3 protein: CASSLGTGNYGYTF
CDR3 DNA: TGTGCCAGCAGCTTGGGGACAGGGAACTATGGCTACACCTTC

J gene: TRBJ1-1
V gene: TRBV5-1
D gene: -
clone size: -
CDR3 protein: CASSLVMNTEAFF
CDR3 DNA: TGCGCCAGCAGCTTGGTGATGAACACTGAAGCTTTCTTT

J gene: TRBJ2-1
V gene: TRBV3-1/TRBV3-2
D gene: -
clone size: -
CDR3 protein: CASSQDNEQFF
CDR3 DNA: TGTGCCAGCAGCCAAGACAATGAGCAGTTCTTC

J gene: TRBJ1-6
V gene: TRBV7-2
D gene: TRBD1
clone size: -
CDR3 protein: CASSLTGGRNNSPLHF
CDR3 DNA: TGTGCCAGCAGCCTTACAGGGGGCCGAAATAATTCACCCCTCCACTTT

J gene: TRBJ2-2
V gene: TRBV4-3
D gene: TRBD2
clone size: few
CDR3 protein: CASSGREWSGELFF
CDR3 DNA: TGCGCCAGCAGCGGGCGGGAGTGGAGTGGGGAGCTGTTTTTT